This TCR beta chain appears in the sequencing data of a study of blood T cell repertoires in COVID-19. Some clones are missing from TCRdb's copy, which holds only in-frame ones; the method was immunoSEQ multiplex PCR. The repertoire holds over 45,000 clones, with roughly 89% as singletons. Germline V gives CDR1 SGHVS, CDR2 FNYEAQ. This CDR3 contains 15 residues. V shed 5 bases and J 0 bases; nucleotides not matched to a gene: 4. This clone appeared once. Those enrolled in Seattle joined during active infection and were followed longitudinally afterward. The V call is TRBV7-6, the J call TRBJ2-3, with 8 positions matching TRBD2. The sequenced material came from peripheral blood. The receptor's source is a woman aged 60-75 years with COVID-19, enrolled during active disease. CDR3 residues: CASSLSGISTDTQYF. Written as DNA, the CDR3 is TGTGCCAGCAGCCTTAGCGGGATTAGCACAGATACGCAGTATTTT.